The 19 T cell receptor beta chains below come from one sample, sequenced in a study of T cell repertoires in cytomegalovirus infection. TCRdb independently ran MiXCR on the reads; one entry per CDR3 protein. This sample yields roughly 500,000 distinct CDR3 sequences, of which 25% to 35% are seen a single time; roughly a sixth belongs to the top ten. What these receptors recognize is not known. The sequenced sample was cultured PBMCs, obtained from culture after CMV antigen stimulation. The receptors derive from a human donor in good health (CMV status not recorded). Some clones in this sample may be carry-over from other donors' samples.

This clonotype has just a few counts. The gene calls are TRBV7-2 and TRBJ2-5; TRBD1 agrees at 7 bases. Germline loops: CDR1 SGHTA, CDR2 FQGNSA. The CDR3 has 13 residues. Unmatched junction bases numbered 4, after V lost 5 bases and J lost 4 bases. CDR3 nucleotides: TGTGCCAGCAGCCAACAGGGGATAGAGACCCAGTACTTC. It encodes CASSQQGIETQYF.

The sample holds many counts of this clonotype. The chain carries TRBV7-2 and TRBJ1-1; D gene uncertain. The CDR3 is 16 residues long. The V gene lost 2 bases and the J gene lost 2 bases, with 15 bases spanning the gap. Germline values: CDR1 SGHTA, CDR2 FQGNSA. The CDR3 spells CASSLLSRGLNTEAFF. CDR3 DNA: TGTGCCAGCAGCTTATTGAGTCGAGGCCTAAACACTGAAGCTTTCTTT.

V and J are TRBV12-5 and TRBJ1-5, with 7 bases lining up with TRBD1. The CDR3 loop spans 13 amino acids. V lost 2 bases to trimming and J lost 12 bases; unmatched junction nucleotides: 7. The germline V gene has CDR1 LGHNT and CDR2 FRNRAP. CDR3 loop: CASGLSGGGVQHF. The CDR3, as DNA: TGTGCTAGTGGTTTGTCAGGGGGTGGGGTCCAGCATTTT.

This clonotype was detected a few times. The chain joins TRBV7-6 to TRBJ1-2; perhaps TRBD1 as D (6 bases). The CDR3 contains 13 residues. The V end was cut by 5 bases, the J end by 5 bases, with 12 bases between. Germline V CDR1 and CDR2: SGHVS, FNYEAQ. The CDR3 region is CASSPDGQYGYTF. CDR3 in DNA: TGTGCCAGCAGCCCGGATGGACAGTATGGCTACACCTTC.

V is TRBV6-6 and J is TRBJ2-7; unclear D gene. With 2 bases removed from V and 6 bases from J, the gap between germline ends came to 8 bases. CDR1 is MNHNY, CDR2 SVGAGI, per germline (reference sequence). The CDR3 is 12 amino acids. CDR3 protein: CASSYPRGEQYV. The DNA of the CDR3 is TGTGCCAGCAGTTACCCCCGAGGCGAGCAGTACGTC.

The chain has TRBV7-9 and TRBJ2-1; 8 positions match TRBD1. CDR3 length equals 17 residues. The J segment lost 4 bases and the V segment lost 4 bases, leaving 12 bases of the junction unmatched. The germline CDR1 and CDR2 sequences are SEHNR and FQNEAQ (reference sequence). The CDR3 nucleotides are TGTGCCAGCAGCTCCCACATACCGGGACAGGCATACAATGAGCAGTTCTTC. It encodes CASSSHIPGQAYNEQFF.

This clonotype has ten or more counts. This chain uses TRBV6-2 or TRBV6-3 with TRBJ1-1, with D possibly TRBD1 on 6 matching bases. The CDR3 consists of 16 residues. Trimming pared 0 bases from V and 5 bases from J, leaving 16 bases between. Looked up from germline, CDR1 is MNHEY and CDR2 is SVGEGT. CDR3 sequence (DNA): TGTGCCAGCAGTTACTCGATTCGAGGGGGGCGGACTGAAGCTTTCTTT. It specifies CASSYSIRGGRTEAFF.

The chain is built from TRBV12-3 or TRBV12-4 and TRBJ1-2; D ambiguous. The length of the CDR3 is 14 residues. V lost 5 bases and J lost 2, with 12 bases in between. Here the CDR3 reads CASSRSLINYGYTF. The DNA for the CDR3 is TGTGCCAGCAGTCGAAGCCTGATAAACTATGGCTACACCTTC.

This clonotype has at least ten counts. This sequence joins TRBV7-2 and TRBJ1-1; 8 bases agree with TRBD1. Looked up from germline, CDR1 is SGHTA and CDR2 is FQGNSA. Trimming at V came to 1 base and at J to 2 bases, leaving 6 bases not matched to a gene. There are 16 residues in the CDR3. As DNA, the CDR3 is TGTGCCAGCAGCTTAGTAGGACAGGGACCTAACACTGAAGCTTTCTTT. Amino acids: CASSLVGQGPNTEAFF. Supplemented by reference TRBV7-2 and TRBJ1-1, the full variable domain reads GAGVSQSPSNKVTEKGKDVELRCDPISGHTALYWYRQSLGQGLEFLIYFQGNSAPDKSGLPSDRFSAERTGGSVSTLTIQRTQQEDSAVYLCASSLVGQGPNTEAFFGQGTRLTVV.

This clonotype was counted between two and nine times. This chain connects TRBV11-1 to TRBJ2-2; TRBD2 agrees at 9 bases. This CDR3 region has 14 residues. Looked up from germline, CDR1 is SGHAT and CDR2 is FQDESV (reference sequence). V was clipped by 3 bases and J by 9 bases; unmatched bases: 5. CDR3 nucleotides: TGTGCCAGCAGCTTGGGGACTAGCAACCGGGAGCTGTTTTTT. Encoded protein: CASSLGTSNRELFF. Variable domain in full (rest from reference TRBV11-1 and TRBJ2-2): EAEVAQSPRYKITEKSQAVAFWCDPISGHATLYWYRQILGQGPELLVQFQDESVVDDSQLPKDRFSAERLKGVDSTLKIQPAELGDSAMYLCASSLGTSNRELFFGEGSRLTVL.

The chain carries TRBV12-3 or TRBV12-4 and TRBJ1-6; no reliable D call. The length of the CDR3 is 13 residues. Trimming left V 6 bases short and J 6 bases short, with 9 bases between. The CDR3 loop reads CASRVNSNSPLHF. The DNA for the CDR3 is TGTGCCAGCAGGGTGAACAGTAATTCACCCCTCCACTTT.

The chain uses TRBV28 and TRBJ1-5; D not resolved. The CDR3 has 18 amino acids. CDR1 is MDHEN, CDR2 SYDVKM, per germline. V lost 5 bases and J 0 bases, leaving 20 bases between the germline ends. Here the CDR3 reads CASSPVAVFTNSNQPQHF. The CDR3, as DNA: TGTGCCAGCAGTCCAGTTGCCGTATTTACCAATAGCAATCAGCCCCAGCATTTT.

The V call is TRBV7-2, the J call TRBJ2-1; weak D call: TRBD2 (6 bases). This CDR3 has 14 residues. The germline CDR1 and CDR2 sequences are SGHTA and FQGNSA. V shed 0 bases and J shed 13 bases, with 16 bases lying between them. The CDR3 region is CASSLARGLAAQFF. The CDR3 DNA is TGTGCCAGCAGCTTAGCGCGTGGTTTAGCGGCTCAGTTCTTC.

The genes are TRBV29-1 and TRBJ2-3; 12 bases are a match to TRBD2. Germline loops: CDR1 SQVTM, CDR2 ANQGSEA. CDR3 length equals 16 residues. J gave up 3 bases and V 3 bases, and 7 bases lay outside the gene matches. This CDR3 reads CSVELTSGSRTDTQYF. CDR3 in DNA: TGCAGCGTTGAGCTGACTAGCGGGAGTCGGACAGATACGCAGTATTTT.

This clonotype was counted many times. J is TRBJ2-1 and V is TRBV18; the D gene could be TRBD1 or TRBD2 (5 bases each). The CDR3 is 15 amino acids. The V and J ends lost 6 bases and 3 bases respectively, with 15 bases between them. Germline CDR1 reads KGHSH; CDR2 reads LQKENI. The CDR3 loop is CASSTSRDLYNEQFF. The CDR3 DNA sequence: TGTGCCAGCTCCACCTCCAGGGACCTCTACAATGAGCAGTTCTTC.

This clonotype was recorded at least ten times. The chain carries TRBV7-2 and TRBJ2-7; D is ambiguous. Trimming took off 3 bases at V and 1 base at J, with 4 bases between the two ends. The germline V gene has CDR1 SGHTA and CDR2 FQGNSA. The CDR3 covers 12 residues. CDR3 coding DNA: TGTGCCAGCAGCTTCGCATCCTACGAGCAGTACTTC. Translating gives CASSFASYEQYF.

The chain links TRBV12-3 or TRBV12-4 to TRBJ2-3; D remains unclear. The CDR3 has 14 amino acids. The V and J ends lost 0 bases and 6 bases respectively, with 10 bases between them. The CDR3 sequence: CASSLAGKWDTQYF. The CDR3, as DNA: TGTGCCAGCAGTTTAGCGGGGAAGTGGGATACGCAGTATTTT.

This chain links TRBV19 with TRBJ2-3, with D perhaps TRBD2 (6 bases). The V gene lost 5 bases and the J gene lost 2 bases, with 11 bases spanning the gap. The CDR3 contains 14 residues. The V gene's germline CDR1 is LNHDA and CDR2 SQIVND (reference sequence). As DNA, the CDR3 is TGTGCCAGTAGTGCGGGGCGGGACACAGATACGCAGTATTTT. It is translated as CASSAGRDTDTQYF.

The chain joins TRBV20-1 to TRBJ1-2; 8 bases are shared with TRBD1. The CDR3 is made up of 16 amino acids. The ends lost 3 bases at V and 4 bases at J; junction bases unmatched: 13. Germline V gene sequence: CDR1 DFQATT, CDR2 SNEGSKA (reference sequence). CDR3 protein: CSASPIQAGGSYGYTF. In nucleotides, the CDR3 is TGCAGTGCTAGCCCCATACAGGCAGGGGGCTCCTATGGCTACACCTTC.